This entry describes one T cell receptor (beta chain). This sample was included in a study of blood T cell repertoires in COVID-19. Looking at the study overall: COVID-19 samples, acute and convalescent, were from the United States, Italy and Spain. Sources were T cells, B-cell-depleted T cells, or PBMCs; the material itself was cDNA or gDNA.

Followed over time, Seattle patients had been enrolled while infection was active. Using immunoSEQ multiplex PCR, the repertoire was profiled, and TCRdb retains in-frame clones only, with some absent. This table has about 350,000 clones, about nine tenths appearing once. This receptor was taken from a woman in her sixties or seventies with COVID-19, enrolled during active disease. The sample comprised peripheral blood.

The CDR3 here is CASSATSNTEAFF. CDR3 DNA sequence: TGTGCCAGCAGCGCAACCAGTAACACTGAAGCTTTCTTT. The chain uses TRBV5-6 and TRBJ1-1; no clear D gene. Trimming removed 4 bases at V and 2 bases at J, with 9 bases between. Germline V CDR1 and CDR2: SGHDT, YYEEEE. CDR3 length: 13 residues.